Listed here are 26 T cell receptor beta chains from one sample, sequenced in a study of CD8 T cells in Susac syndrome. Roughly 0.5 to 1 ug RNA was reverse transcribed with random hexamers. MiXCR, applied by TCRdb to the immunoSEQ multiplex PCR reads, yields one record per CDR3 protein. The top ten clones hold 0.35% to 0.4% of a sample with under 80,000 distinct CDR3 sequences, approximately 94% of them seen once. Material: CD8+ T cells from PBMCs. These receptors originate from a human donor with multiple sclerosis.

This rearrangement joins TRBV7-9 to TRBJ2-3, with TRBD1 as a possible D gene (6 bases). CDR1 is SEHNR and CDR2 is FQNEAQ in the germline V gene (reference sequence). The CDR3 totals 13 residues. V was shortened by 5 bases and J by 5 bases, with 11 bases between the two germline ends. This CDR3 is CASSPGVGDTQYF. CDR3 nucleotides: TGTGCCAGCAGCCCAGGGGTGGGAGATACGCAGTATTTT.

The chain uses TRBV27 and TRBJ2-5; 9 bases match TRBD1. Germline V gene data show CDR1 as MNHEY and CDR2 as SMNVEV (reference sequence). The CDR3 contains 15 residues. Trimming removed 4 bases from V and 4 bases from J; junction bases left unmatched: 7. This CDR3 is CASSSRDRVTETQYF. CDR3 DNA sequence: TGTGCCAGCAGTTCCCGGGACAGGGTCACAGAGACCCAGTACTTC.

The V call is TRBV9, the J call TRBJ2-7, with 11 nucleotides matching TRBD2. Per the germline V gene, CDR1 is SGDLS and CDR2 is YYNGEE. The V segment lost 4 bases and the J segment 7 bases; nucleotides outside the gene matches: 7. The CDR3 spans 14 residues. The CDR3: CASSISGGAGEQYF. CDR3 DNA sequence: TGTGCCAGCAGCATTAGCGGGGGGGCCGGGGAGCAGTACTTC.

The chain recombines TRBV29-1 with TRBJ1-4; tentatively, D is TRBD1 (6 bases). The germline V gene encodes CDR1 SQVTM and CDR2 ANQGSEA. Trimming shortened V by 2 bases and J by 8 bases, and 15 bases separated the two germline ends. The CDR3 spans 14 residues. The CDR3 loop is CSVEIGQGFEKLFF. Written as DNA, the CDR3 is TGCAGCGTTGAAATCGGTCAGGGGTTCGAAAAACTGTTTTTT.

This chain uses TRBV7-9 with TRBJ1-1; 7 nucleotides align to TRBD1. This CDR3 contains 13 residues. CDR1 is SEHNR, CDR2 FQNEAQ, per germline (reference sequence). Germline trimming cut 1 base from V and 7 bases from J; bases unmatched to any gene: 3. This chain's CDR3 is CASSLGQGGEAFF. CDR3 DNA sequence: TGTGCCAGCAGCTTAGGACAGGGTGGTGAAGCTTTCTTT. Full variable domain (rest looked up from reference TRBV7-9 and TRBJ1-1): DTGVSQNPRHKITKRGQNVTFRCDPISEHNRLYWYRQTLGQGPEFLTYFQNEAQLEKSRLLSDRFSAERPKGSFSTLEIQRTEQGDSAMYLCASSLGQGGEAFFGQGTRLTVV.

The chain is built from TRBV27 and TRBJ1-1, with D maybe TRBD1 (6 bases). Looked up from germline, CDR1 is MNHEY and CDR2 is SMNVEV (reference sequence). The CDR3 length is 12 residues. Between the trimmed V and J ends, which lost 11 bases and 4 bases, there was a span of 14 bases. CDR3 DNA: TGTGCCTCGTTCAGGGGAGGCACTGAAGCTTTCTTT. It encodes CASFRGGTEAFF.

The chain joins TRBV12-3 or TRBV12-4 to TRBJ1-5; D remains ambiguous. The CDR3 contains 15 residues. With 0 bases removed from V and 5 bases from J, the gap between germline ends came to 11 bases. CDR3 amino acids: CASSLALLTDQPQHF. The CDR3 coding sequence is TGTGCCAGCAGTTTAGCGTTACTAACCGATCAGCCCCAGCATTTT.

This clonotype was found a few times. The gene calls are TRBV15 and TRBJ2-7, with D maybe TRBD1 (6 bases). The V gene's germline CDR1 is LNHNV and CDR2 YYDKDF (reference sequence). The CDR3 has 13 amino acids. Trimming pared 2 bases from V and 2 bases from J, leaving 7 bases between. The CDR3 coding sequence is TGTGCCACCAGCAGACAGGGGACCTACGAGCAGTACTTC. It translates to CATSRQGTYEQYF.

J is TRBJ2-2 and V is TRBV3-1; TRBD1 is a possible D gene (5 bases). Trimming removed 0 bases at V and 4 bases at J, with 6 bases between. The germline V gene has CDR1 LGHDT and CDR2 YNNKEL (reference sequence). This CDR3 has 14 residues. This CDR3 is CASSQEGLTGELFF. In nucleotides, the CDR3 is TGTGCCAGCAGCCAAGAGGGGCTCACCGGGGAGCTGTTTTTT.

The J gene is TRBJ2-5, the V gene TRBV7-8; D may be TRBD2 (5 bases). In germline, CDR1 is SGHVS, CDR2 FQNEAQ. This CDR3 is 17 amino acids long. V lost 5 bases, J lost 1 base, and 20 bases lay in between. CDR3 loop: CASSVPGVVLLQETQYF. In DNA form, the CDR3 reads TGTGCCAGCAGCGTCCCCGGGGTGGTACTACTCCAAGAGACCCAGTACTTC.

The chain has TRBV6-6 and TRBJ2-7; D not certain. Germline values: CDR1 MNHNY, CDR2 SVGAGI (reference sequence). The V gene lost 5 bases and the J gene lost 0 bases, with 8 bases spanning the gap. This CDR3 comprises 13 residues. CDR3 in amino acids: CASSKGSSYEQYF. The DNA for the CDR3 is TGTGCCAGCAGTAAGGGAAGCTCCTACGAGCAGTACTTC.

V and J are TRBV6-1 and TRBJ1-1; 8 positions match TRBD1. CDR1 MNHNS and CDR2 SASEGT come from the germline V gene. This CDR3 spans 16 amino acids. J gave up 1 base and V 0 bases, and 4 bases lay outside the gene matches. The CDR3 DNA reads TGTGCCAGCAGTGAAGCGCTGGGGACAGGGAACACTGAAGCTTTCTTT. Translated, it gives CASSEALGTGNTEAFF.

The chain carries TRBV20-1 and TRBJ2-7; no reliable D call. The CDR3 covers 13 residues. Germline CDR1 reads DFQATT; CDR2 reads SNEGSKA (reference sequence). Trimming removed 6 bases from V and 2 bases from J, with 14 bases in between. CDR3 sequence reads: CSADNSETYEQYF. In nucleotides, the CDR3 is TGCAGTGCCGATAACTCGGAAACCTACGAGCAGTACTTC.

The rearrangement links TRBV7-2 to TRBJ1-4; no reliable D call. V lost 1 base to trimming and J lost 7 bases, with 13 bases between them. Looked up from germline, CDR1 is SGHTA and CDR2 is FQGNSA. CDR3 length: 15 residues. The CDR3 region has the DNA TGTGCCAGCAGCTTAGGGGGTGGAGTGAGTGAAAAACTGTTTTTT. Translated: CASSLGGGVSEKLFF.

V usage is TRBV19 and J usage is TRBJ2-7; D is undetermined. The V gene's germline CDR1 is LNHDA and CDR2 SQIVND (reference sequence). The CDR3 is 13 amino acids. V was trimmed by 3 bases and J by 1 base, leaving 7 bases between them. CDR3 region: CASSIWLSYEQYF. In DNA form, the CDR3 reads TGTGCCAGTAGTATCTGGCTTTCCTACGAGCAGTACTTC.

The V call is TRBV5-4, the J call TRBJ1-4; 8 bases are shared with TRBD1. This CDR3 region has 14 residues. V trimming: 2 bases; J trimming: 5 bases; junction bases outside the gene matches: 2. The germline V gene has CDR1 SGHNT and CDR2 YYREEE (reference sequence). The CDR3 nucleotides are TGTGCCAGCAGCTTCCGGGACAGGAATGAAAAACTGTTTTTT. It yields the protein CASSFRDRNEKLFF.

CDR3 in DNA: TGTGCCACCAGTGACCGGACGGAGAACTATGGCTACACCTTC. Its protein is CATSDRTENYGYTF. The chain recombines TRBV24-1 with TRBJ1-2, with D uncertain. V lost 4 bases, J lost 2 bases, and 10 bases lay in between. The length of the CDR3 is 14 residues. Germline-derived CDR1 and CDR2 are KGHDR and SFDVKD.

The CDR3, as DNA: TGTGCCAGTAGTATCGTAGGGGGTAGCAATCAGCCCCAGCATTTT. Translating it yields CASSIVGGSNQPQHF. This chain connects TRBV19 to TRBJ1-5; D perhaps matches TRBD1 (6 bases). This CDR3 region has 15 residues. Germline V gene sequence: CDR1 LNHDA, CDR2 SQIVND (reference sequence). V lost 3 bases and J lost 0, with 9 bases in between.

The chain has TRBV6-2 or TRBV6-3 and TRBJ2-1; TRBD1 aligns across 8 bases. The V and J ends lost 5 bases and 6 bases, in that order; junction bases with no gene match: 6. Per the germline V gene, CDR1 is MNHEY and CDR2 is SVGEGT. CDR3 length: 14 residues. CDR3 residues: CASSTGGPSNEQFF. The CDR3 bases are TGTGCCAGCAGTACAGGGGGACCCTCCAATGAGCAGTTCTTC.

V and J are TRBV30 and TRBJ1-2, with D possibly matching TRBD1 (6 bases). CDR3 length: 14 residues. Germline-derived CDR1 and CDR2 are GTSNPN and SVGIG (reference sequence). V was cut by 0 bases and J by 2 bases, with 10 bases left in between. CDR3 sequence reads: CAWSVTDRNYGYTF. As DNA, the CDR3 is TGTGCCTGGAGTGTAACGGACAGAAACTATGGCTACACCTTC.

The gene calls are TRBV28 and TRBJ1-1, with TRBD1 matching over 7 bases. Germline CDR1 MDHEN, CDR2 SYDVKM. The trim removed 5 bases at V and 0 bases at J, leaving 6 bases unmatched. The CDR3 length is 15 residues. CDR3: CASSARQGMNTEAFF. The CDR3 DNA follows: TGTGCCAGCAGTGCTCGACAGGGCATGAACACTGAAGCTTTCTTT.

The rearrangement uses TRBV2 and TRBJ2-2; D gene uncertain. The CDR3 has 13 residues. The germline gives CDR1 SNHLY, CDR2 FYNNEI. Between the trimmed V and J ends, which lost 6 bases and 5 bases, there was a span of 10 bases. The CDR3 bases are TGTGCCAGCAGAGACGGTGTGACCGGGGAGCTGTTTTTT. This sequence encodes CASRDGVTGELFF.

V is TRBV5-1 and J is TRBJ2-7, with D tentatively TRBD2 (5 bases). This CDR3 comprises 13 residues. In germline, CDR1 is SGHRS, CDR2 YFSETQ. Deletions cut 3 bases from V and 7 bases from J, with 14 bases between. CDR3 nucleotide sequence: TGCGCCAGCAGCTCCCCGATGGGCGGGGAGCAGTACTTC. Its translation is CASSSPMGGEQYF.

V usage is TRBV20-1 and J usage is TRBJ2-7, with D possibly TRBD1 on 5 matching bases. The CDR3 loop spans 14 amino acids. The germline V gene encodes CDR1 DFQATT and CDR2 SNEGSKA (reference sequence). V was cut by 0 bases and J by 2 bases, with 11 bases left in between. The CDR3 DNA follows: TGCAGTGCTAGAGATTGGCAGGGTGCCTACGAGCAGTACTTC. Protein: CSARDWQGAYEQYF.

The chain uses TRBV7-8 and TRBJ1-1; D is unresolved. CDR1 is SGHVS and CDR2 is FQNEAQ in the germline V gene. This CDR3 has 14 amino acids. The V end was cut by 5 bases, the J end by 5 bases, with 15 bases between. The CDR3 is CASSLDTMGTEAFF. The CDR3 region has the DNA TGTGCCAGCAGCCTAGATACCATGGGAACTGAAGCTTTCTTT.

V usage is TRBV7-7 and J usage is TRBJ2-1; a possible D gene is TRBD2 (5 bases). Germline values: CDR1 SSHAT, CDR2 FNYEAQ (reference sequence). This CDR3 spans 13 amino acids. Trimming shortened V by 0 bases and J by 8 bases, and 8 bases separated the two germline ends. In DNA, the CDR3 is TGTGCCAGCAGCTTAGCACTGAGGGATGAGCAGTTCTTC. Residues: CASSLALRDEQFF.